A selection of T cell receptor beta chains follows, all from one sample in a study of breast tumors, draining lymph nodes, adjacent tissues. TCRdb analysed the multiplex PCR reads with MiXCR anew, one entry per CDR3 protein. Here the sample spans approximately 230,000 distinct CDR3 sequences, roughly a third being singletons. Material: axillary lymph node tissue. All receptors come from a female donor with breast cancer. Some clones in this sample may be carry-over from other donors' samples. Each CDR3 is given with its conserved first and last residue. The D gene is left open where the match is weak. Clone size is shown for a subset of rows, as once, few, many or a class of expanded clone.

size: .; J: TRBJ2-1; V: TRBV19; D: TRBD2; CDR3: CASLPTSGGPHNEQFF; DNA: TGTGCCAGTCTACCGACTAGCGGGGGGCCCCACAATGAGCAGTTCTTC
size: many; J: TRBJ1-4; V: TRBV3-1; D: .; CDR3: CASSQGTGANEKLFF; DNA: TGTGCCAGCAGCCAAGGCACAGGAGCTAATGAAAAACTGTTTTTT
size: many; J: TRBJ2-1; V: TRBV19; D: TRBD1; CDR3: CASSIDLDRVPYNEQFF; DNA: TGTGCCAGTAGTATAGATCTTGACAGGGTCCCCTACAATGAGCAGTTCTTC
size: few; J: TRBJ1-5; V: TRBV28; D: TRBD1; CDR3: CASSLRTGANQPQHF; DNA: TGTGCCAGCAGTTTGAGGACAGGCGCCAATCAGCCCCAGCATTTT
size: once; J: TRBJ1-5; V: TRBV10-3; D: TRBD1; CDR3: CATGQGARSNQPQHF; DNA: TGTGCCACTGGACAGGGGGCTAGGAGCAATCAGCCCCAGCATTTT
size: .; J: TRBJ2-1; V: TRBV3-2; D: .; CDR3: CASSQTKAGGPKEQFF; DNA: TGTGCCAGCAGCCAAACAAAAGCGGGGGGGCCCAAAGAGCAGTTCTTC
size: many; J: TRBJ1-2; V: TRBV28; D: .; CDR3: CASSPRFYGYTF; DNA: TGTGCCAGCAGTCCGAGATTCTATGGCTACACCTTC
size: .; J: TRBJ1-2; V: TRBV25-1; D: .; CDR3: CASRGSSYGYTF; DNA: TGTGCCAGCAGGGGCTCTAGCTATGGCTACACCTTC
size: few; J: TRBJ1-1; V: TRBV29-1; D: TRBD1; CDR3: CSVDRGPTEAFF; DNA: TGCAGCGTTGACAGGGGGCCCACTGAAGCTTTCTTT
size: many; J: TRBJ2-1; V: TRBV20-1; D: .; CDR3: CSAGAGASYNEQFF; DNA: TGCAGTGCCGGGGCGGGGGCCTCCTACAATGAGCAGTTCTTC
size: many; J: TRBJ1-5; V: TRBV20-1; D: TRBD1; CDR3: CSARDRLSQPQHF; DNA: TGCAGTGCTAGGGACAGGCTCAGTCAGCCCCAGCATTTT
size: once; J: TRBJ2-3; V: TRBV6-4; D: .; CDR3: CAISDGIPDTQYF; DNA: TGTGCCATCAGTGATGGGATTCCAGATACGCAGTATTTT
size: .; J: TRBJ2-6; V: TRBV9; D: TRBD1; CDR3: CASSATGGRYSGANVLTF; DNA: TGTGCCAGCAGCGCGACAGGGGGACGGTACTCTGGGGCCAACGTCCTGACTTTC
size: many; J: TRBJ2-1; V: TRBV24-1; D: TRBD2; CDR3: CATSDPAGVSYNEQFF; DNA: TGTGCCACCAGTGATCCAGCGGGAGTCTCCTACAATGAGCAGTTCTTC
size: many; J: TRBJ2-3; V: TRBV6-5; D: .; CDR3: CASRPSRSSSTDTQYF; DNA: TGTGCCAGCAGACCCTCCAGGTCCTCTAGCACAGATACGCAGTATTTT
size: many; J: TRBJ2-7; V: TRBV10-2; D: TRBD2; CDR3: CASSEPSGGTYEQYF; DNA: TGCGCCAGCAGTGAGCCCAGCGGGGGCACCTACGAGCAGTACTTC
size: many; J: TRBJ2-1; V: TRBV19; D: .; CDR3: CASSIPSVGRSNEQFF; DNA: TGTGCCAGTAGTATACCGTCGGTCGGGAGAAGCAATGAGCAGTTCTTC
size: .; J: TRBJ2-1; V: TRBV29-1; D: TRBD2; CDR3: CSLHSGRGNEQFF; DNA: TGCAGCTTACATAGCGGGAGGGGCAATGAGCAGTTCTTC
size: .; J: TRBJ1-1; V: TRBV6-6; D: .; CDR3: CASSDTGFTEAFF; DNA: TGTGCCAGCAGTGATACAGGCTTCACTGAAGCTTTCTTT
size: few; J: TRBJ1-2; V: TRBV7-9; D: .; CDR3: CASSASTAGVYGYPF; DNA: TGTGCCAGCAGCGCCTCAACGGCGGGGGTCTATGGCTACCCCTTC
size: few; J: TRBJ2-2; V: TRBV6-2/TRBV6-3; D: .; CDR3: CASAETGELFF; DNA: TGTGCCAGCGCAGAGACCGGGGAGCTGTTTTTT
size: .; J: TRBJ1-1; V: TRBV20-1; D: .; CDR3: CSAMTGTNTEAFF; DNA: TGCAGTGCTATGACCGGGACAAACACTGAAGCTTTCTTT
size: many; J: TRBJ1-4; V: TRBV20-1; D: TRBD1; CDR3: CSASPRDRVEKLFF; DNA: TGCAGTGCTAGCCCCCGGGACAGAGTTGAAAAACTGTTTTTT
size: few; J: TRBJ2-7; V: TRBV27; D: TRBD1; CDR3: CASRRTGTYEQYF; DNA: TGTGCCAGCAGGCGGACAGGCACCTACGAGCAGTACTTC
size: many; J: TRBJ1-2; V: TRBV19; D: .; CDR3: CASSIKGGGYTF; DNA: TGTGCCAGTAGTATAAAAGGGGGTGGCTACACCTTC